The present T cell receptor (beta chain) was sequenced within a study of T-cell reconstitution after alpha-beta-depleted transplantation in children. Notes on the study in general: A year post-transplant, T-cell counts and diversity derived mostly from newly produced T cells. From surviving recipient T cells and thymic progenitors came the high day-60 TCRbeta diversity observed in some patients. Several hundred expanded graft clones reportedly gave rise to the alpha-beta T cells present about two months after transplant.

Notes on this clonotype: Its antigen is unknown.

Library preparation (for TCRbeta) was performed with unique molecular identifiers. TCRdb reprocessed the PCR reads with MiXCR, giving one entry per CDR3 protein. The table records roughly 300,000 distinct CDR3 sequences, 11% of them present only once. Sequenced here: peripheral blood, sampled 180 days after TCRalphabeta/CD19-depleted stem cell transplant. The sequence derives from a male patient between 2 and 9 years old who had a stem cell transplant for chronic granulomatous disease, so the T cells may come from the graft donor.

CDR3 protein: CASSPLPLLGQGSGNTIYF. CDR3 sequence (DNA): TGTGCCAGCTCACCACTCCCCCTCCTCGGACAGGGCTCTGGAAACACCATATATTTT. The V call is TRBV18, the J call TRBJ1-3, with TRBD1 matching over 8 bases. This CDR3 is 19 amino acids long. Germline V gene data show CDR1 as KGHSH and CDR2 as LQKENI. Trimming cost V 1 base and J 0 bases; bases outside gene matches: 11.